Listed below are T cell receptor beta chains from one sample, sequenced in a study of T cells in Graves' hyperthyroidism and ophthalmopathy. TCRdb called the multiplex PCR reads again in MiXCR, with one record for every CDR3 protein. Of approximately 400,000 distinct CDR3 sequences in the sample, approximately 20% were seen once. Sequenced input: blood. These receptors were taken from a woman under 30 with Graves' hyperthyroidism. Each CDR3 is given with its conserved first and last residue. The D gene is left open where the match is weak. For some rows the clone size is stated as once, few or many, or as a class when expanded; others skip it.

J gene,D gene,V gene,clone size,CDR3 DNA,CDR3 protein
TRBJ1-2,TRBD1,TRBV7-8,many,TGTGCCAGCAGCCCGGGACAGAAGATCTATGGCTACACCTTC,CASSPGQKIYGYTF
TRBJ2-5,-,TRBV28,few,TGTGCCAGCAGGGAGACGGGCCGGGTGACCCAGTACTTC,CASRETGRVTQYF
TRBJ2-6,-,TRBV12-5,many,TGTGCTAGTGGGGCTGGGGCCAACGTCCTGACTTTC,CASGAGANVLTF
TRBJ2-7,-,TRBV6-5,-,TGTGCCAGCAGTTTCTCGGGGCCGACCTACGAGCAGTACTTC,CASSFSGPTYEQYF
TRBJ1-1,TRBD1,TRBV18,many,TGTGCCAGCTCACCCGCGGGGACAGGGAACACTGAAGCTTTCTTT,CASSPAGTGNTEAFF
TRBJ1-2,-,TRBV12-3/TRBV12-4,many,TGTGCCAGCAGTTTCGACGGGTTCTGGCAGGGTCGAGCTAACTATGGCTACACCTTC,CASSFDGFWQGRANYGYTF
TRBJ2-5,-,TRBV10-3,many,TGTGCCATCAGGCCGAAGGCCCAGGAGACCCAGTACTTC,CAIRPKAQETQYF
TRBJ2-5,-,TRBV25-1,many,TGTGCCAGCAGTGAATACTCAGCCTCAGGAGAGACCCAGTACTTC,CASSEYSASGETQYF
TRBJ1-1,-,TRBV27,many,TGTGCCAGCAGTCCGTTCATTGGGAACACTGAAGCTTTCTTT,CASSPFIGNTEAFF
TRBJ2-7,-,TRBV9,many,TGTGCCAGCAGCCCCCGGACGGCGAAGACCTCCTACGAGCAGTACTTC,CASSPRTAKTSYEQYF
TRBJ1-5,-,TRBV6-2/TRBV6-3,many,TGTGCCAGCAGTTTATTTGGACCGAATCAGCCCCAGCATTTT,CASSLFGPNQPQHF
TRBJ1-1,TRBD1,TRBV14,-,TGTGCCAGCAGCCGAACAGGGGCGGGGAACTTTATGGGGGCTGAAGCTTTCTTT,CASSRTGAGNFMGAEAFF
TRBJ1-1,-,TRBV10-3,-,TGTGCCAGCAGCCCCGGCATAAACACTGAAGCTTTCTTT,CASSPGINTEAFF
TRBJ1-1,-,TRBV11-2,many,TGTGCCAGCAGCTACAGCAGGGTCCCGAACACTGAAGCTTTCTTT,CASSYSRVPNTEAFF
TRBJ2-7,TRBD1,TRBV11-2,-,TGTGCCAGCAGACCGACCTTTTCGTCGGGACAGACCTACGAGCAGTACTTC,CASRPTFSSGQTYEQYF
TRBJ1-5,-,TRBV4-1,-,TGCGCCAGCAGCCAAGTACTTAGCAATCAGCCCCAGCATTTT,CASSQVLSNQPQHF
TRBJ2-7,-,TRBV6-1,many,TGTGCCAGCAGCCCGCTGGGGGTAACCTACGAGCAGTACTTC,CASSPLGVTYEQYF
TRBJ2-2,-,TRBV12-3/TRBV12-4,many,TGTGCCAGCAGTTTGTGGGCCGCCGGGGAGCTGTTTTTT,CASSLWAAGELFF
TRBJ2-2,-,TRBV12-5,many,TGTGCTAGTGGCCTGAAGGTACCCGGGGAGCTGTTTTTT,CASGLKVPGELFF
TRBJ2-6,-,TRBV4-1,many,TGCGCCAGCAGCCAAGATTGGTCAGGGACCTCTGGGGCCAACGTCCTGACTTTC,CASSQDWSGTSGANVLTF
TRBJ2-7,-,TRBV19,-,TGTGCCAGTAGTACCGGGGGACCCTACGAGCAGTACTTC,CASSTGGPYEQYF
TRBJ1-2,TRBD1,TRBV6-5,-,TGTGCCAGCAGTTACGGGACAGGGTGGAATGGCTACACCTTC,CASSYGTGWNGYTF
TRBJ1-3,TRBD1,TRBV3-1,-,TGTGCCAGCAGCCCCCGGGACAGCGGAAACACCATATATTTT,CASSPRDSGNTIYF
TRBJ1-2,TRBD1,TRBV9,many,TGTGCCAGCAGCGCTACTGTCGGGACAGCAAGCTATGGCTACACCTTC,CASSATVGTASYGYTF
TRBJ2-2,-,TRBV6-1,many,TGTGCCAGCAGTGGTCAACTAGGTCCCGGGGAGCTGTTTTTT,CASSGQLGPGELFF